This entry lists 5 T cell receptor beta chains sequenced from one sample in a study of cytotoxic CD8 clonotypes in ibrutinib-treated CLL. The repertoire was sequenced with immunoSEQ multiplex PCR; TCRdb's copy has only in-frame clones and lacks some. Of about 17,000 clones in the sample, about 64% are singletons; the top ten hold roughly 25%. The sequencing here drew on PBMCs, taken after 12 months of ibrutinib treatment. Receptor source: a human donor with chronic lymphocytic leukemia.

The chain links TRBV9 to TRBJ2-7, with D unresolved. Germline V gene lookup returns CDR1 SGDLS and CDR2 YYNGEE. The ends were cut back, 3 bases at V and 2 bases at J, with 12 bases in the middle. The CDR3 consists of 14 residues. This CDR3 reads CASSGGHWAYEQYF. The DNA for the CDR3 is TGTGCCAGCAGCGGGGGTCACTGGGCCTACGAGCAGTACTTC.

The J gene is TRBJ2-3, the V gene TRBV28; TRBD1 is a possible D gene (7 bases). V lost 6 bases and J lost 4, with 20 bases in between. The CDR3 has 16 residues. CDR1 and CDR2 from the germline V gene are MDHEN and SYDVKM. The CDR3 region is CASSAPTGRLADTQYF. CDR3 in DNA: TGTGCCAGCAGCGCGCCGACAGGGAGGCTCGCAGATACGCAGTATTTT. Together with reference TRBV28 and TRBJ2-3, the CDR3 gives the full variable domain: DVKVTQSSRYLVKRTGEKVFLECVQDMDHENMFWYRQDPGLGLRLIYFSYDVKMKEKGDIPEGYSVSREKKERFSLILESASTNQTSMYLCASSAPTGRLADTQYFGPGTRLTVL.

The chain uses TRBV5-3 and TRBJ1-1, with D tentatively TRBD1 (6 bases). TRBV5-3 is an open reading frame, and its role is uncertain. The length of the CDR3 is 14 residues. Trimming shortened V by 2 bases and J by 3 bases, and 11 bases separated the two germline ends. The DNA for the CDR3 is TGTGCCAGAAGCTTCATAGAGGGGGACACTGAAGCTTTCTTT. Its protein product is CARSFIEGDTEAFF.

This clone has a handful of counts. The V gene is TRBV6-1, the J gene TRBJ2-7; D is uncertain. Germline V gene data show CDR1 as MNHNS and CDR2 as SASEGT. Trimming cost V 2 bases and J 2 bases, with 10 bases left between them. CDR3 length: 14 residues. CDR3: CASSELGGTYEQYF. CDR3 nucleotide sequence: TGTGCCAGCAGTGAATTAGGCGGAACCTACGAGCAGTACTTC.

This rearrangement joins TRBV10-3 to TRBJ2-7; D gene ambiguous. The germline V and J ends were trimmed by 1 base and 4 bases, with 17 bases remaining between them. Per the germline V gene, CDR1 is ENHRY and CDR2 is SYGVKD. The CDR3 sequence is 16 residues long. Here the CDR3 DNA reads TGTGCCATCAGTGAGTTTAACGCCGCAGGTATTTACGAGCAGTACTTC. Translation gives CAISEFNAAGIYEQYF.